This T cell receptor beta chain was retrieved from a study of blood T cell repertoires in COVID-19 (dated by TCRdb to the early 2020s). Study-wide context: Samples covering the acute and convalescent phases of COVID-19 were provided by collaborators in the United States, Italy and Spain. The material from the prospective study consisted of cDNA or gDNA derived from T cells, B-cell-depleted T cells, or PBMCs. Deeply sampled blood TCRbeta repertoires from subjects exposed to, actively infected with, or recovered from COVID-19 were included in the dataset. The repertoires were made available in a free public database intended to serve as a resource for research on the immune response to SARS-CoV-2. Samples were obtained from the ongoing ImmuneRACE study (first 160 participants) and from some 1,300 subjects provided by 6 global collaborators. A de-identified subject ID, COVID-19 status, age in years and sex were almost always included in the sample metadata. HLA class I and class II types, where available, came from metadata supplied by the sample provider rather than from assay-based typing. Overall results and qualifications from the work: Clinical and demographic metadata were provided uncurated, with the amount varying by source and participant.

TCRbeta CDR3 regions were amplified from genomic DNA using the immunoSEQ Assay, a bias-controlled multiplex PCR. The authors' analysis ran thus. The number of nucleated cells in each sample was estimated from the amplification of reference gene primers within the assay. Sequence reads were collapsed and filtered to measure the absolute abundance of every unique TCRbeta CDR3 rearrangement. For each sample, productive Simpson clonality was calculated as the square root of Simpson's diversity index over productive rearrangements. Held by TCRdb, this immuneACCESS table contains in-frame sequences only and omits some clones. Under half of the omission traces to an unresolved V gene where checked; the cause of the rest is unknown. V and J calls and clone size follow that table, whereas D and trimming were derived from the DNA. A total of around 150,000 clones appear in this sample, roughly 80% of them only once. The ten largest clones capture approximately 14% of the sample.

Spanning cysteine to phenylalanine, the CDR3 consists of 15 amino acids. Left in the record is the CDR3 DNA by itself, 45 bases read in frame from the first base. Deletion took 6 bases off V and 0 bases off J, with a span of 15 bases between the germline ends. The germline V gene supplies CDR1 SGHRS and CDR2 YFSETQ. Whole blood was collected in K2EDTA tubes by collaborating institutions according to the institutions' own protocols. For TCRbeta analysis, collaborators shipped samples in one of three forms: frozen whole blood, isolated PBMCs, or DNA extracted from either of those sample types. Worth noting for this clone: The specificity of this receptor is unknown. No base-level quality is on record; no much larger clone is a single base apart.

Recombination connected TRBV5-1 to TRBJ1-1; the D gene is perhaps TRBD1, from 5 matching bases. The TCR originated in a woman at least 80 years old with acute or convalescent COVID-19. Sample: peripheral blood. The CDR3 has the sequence CASNQRGYMNTEAFF. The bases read TGCGCCAGCAACCAAAGGGGCTACATGAACACTGAAGCTTTCTTT.